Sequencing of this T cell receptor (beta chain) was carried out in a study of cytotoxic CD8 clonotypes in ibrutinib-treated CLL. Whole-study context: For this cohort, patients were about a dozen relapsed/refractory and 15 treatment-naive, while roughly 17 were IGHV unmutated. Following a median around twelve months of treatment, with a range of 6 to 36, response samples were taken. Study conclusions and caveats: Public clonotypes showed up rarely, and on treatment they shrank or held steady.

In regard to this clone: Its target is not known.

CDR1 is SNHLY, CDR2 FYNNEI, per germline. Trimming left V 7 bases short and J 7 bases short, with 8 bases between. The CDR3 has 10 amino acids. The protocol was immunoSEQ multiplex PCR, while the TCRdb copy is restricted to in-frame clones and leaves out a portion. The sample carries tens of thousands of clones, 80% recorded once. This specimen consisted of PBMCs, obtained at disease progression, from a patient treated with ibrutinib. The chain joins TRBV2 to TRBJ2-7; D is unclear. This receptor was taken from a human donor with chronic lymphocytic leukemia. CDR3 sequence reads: CASNSGEQYF. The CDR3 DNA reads TGTGCCAGCAATTCAGGAGAGCAGTACTTC.